The 22 T cell receptor beta chains in this list originate from one sample, sequenced in a study of neurological immune-mediated disorders (dated by TCRdb to about 2019). Library generation was performed with 5' RACE. The sample was run on an Illumina HiSeq 2500. The raw public reads went through TCRdb reprocessing: fastp at Q25, MiXCR clone calling, in-frame beta chains kept. Duplicate CDR3 protein sequences are folded into a single record with the most common DNA and genes. In this sample the table shows more than 13,000 distinct CDR3 sequences, about 7% of which occur a single time. The ten largest clones represent around a quarter of the sample. The sample taken for sequencing was CD8+ T cells from blood. These TCRs come from a woman in her thirties or forties in good health.

In its sample, this clonotype was seen many times. The genes are TRBV12-3 or TRBV12-4 and TRBJ1-1; 9 bases are a match to TRBD1. The J segment lost 6 bases and the V segment lost 5 bases, leaving 10 bases of the junction unmatched. This CDR3 spans 15 amino acids. Written as DNA, the CDR3 is TGTGCCAGCAGTCGGGACAGGGCCCAAGGGGCTGAAGCTTTCTTT. This translates into CASSRDRAQGAEAFF.

At least ten counts were recorded for this clonotype. V and J are TRBV25-1 and TRBJ1-1, with 8 bases aligning to TRBD1. The junction had 15 bases not matched to a gene; V was cut back by 4 bases and J by 5 bases. Germline V lookup: CDR1 MGHDK, CDR2 SYGVNS. The CDR3 totals 17 residues. CDR3 in amino acids: CASSGSGQVIAGTEAFF. The CDR3 coding sequence is TGTGCCAGCAGTGGATCGGGACAGGTGATCGCCGGGACTGAAGCTTTCTTT.

J is TRBJ2-1 and V is TRBV12-3 or TRBV12-4; TRBD2 aligns across 9 bases. V gave up 4 bases and J gave up 4 bases; unmatched junction bases: 8. This CDR3 has 16 amino acids. CDR3 region: CASSSTSGRNYNEQFF. The CDR3 DNA sequence: TGTGCCAGCAGTTCGACTAGCGGAAGGAATTACAATGAGCAGTTCTTC.

This clonotype was found many times. V and J are TRBV2 and TRBJ2-1; D is uncertain. The germline V gene has CDR1 SNHLY and CDR2 FYNNEI. Trimming took 7 bases from V and 6 from J, leaving 7 bases between them. This CDR3 comprises 11 residues. In nucleotides, the CDR3 is TGTGCCAGCAAAGGACGCAATGAGCAGTTCTTC. Translating gives CASKGRNEQFF. Using reference TRBV2 and TRBJ2-1 for the parts outside the CDR3, the full variable domain is EPEVTQTPSHQVTQMGQEVILRCVPISNHLYFYWYRQILGQKVEFLVSFYNNEISEKSEIFDDQFSVERPDGSNFTLKIRSTKLEDSAMYFCASKGRNEQFFGPGTRLTVL.

The chain joins TRBV28 to TRBJ2-5; TRBD1 might be the D (5 bases). Germline V CDR1 and CDR2: MDHEN, SYDVKM. The CDR3 sequence is 14 residues long. Trimming cost V 6 bases and J 7 bases, with 18 bases left between them. The CDR3 bases are TGTGCCAGCAGCGCGTCTTTAGGGGTGCGGACCCAGTACTTC. Translating it yields CASSASLGVRTQYF.

There are many counts of this clonotype. The chain has TRBV2 and TRBJ2-1, with D perhaps TRBD1 (5 bases). This CDR3 has 11 amino acids. V was shortened by 9 bases and J by 6 bases, with 9 bases between the two germline ends. From germline, CDR1 is SNHLY and CDR2 FYNNEI. The DNA of the CDR3 is TGTGCCAGTTTGGGGCCCAATGAGCAGTTCTTC. Translating it yields CASLGPNEQFF.

Ten or more counts support this clonotype. V and J are TRBV10-2 and TRBJ2-7; 7 nucleotides match TRBD1. This CDR3 region has 13 residues. V was pared by 7 bases and J by 2 bases, with 5 bases of the junction left unmatched. Germline CDR1 and CDR2: WSHSY and SAAADI. The CDR3 bases are TGCGCCAGCATAAGGGACAGCCCCTACGAGCAGTACTTC. The encoded protein is CASIRDSPYEQYF.

This clonotype was detected many times. This chain joins TRBV5-1 and TRBJ2-1; 8 bases fit TRBD2. The CDR3 loop spans 18 amino acids. CDR1 is SGHRS, CDR2 YFSETQ, per germline. Losses at the gene ends were 0 bases for V and 10 bases for J; bases not matched to a gene: 18. In DNA form, the CDR3 reads TGCGCCAGCAGCTTGGTTTTTCTATCGGGACTAGAGGGGAAGGAGCAGTTCTTC. It yields the protein CASSLVFLSGLEGKEQFF. Drawing the rest from reference TRBV5-1 and TRBJ2-1, the complete variable domain is KAGVTQTPRYLIKTRGQQVTLSCSPISGHRSVSWYQQTPGQGLQFLFEYFSETQRNKGNFPGRFSGRQFSNSRSEMNVSTLELGDSALYLCASSLVFLSGLEGKEQFFGPGTRLTVL.

Ten or more counts support this clonotype. The J gene is TRBJ2-7, the V gene TRBV5-1; D not certain. There are 12 residues in the CDR3. The germline V gene encodes CDR1 SGHRS and CDR2 YFSETQ. Trimming took off 0 bases at V and 5 bases at J, with 6 bases between the two ends. The CDR3 spells CASSLGSDEQYF. The CDR3 region has the DNA TGCGCCAGCAGCTTGGGATCCGACGAGCAGTACTTC. Drawing the rest from reference TRBV5-1 and TRBJ2-7, the complete variable domain is KAGVTQTPRYLIKTRGQQVTLSCSPISGHRSVSWYQQTPGQGLQFLFEYFSETQRNKGNFPGRFSGRQFSNSRSEMNVSTLELGDSALYLCASSLGSDEQYFGPGTRLTVT.

This clonotype was detected ten times or more. This chain joins TRBV29-1 and TRBJ2-4, with 14 bases aligning to TRBD2. The CDR3 has 20 residues. Trimming at V came to 1 base and at J to 0 bases, leaving 11 bases not matched to a gene. The germline gives CDR1 SQVTM, CDR2 ANQGSEA. Here the CDR3 DNA reads TGCAGCGTTGAAGGGTCGACTAGCGGGGGGGCCGAGGAAGCCAAAAACATTCAGTACTTC. Protein product: CSVEGSTSGGAEEAKNIQYF.

This clonotype was picked up many times. V and J are TRBV10-3 and TRBJ2-3; no firm D call. The V gene's germline CDR1 is ENHRY and CDR2 SYGVKD. Trimming took 2 bases from V and 5 from J, leaving 8 bases between them. The CDR3 covers 13 residues. The CDR3 sequence is CAISEERGDTQYF. DNA for the CDR3: TGTGCCATCAGTGAGGAACGTGGAGATACGCAGTATTTT.

V usage is TRBV10-1 and J usage is TRBJ1-2; 7 bases line up with TRBD1. The CDR3 sequence is 12 residues long. CDR1 is WNHNN and CDR2 is SYGVQD in the germline V gene (reference sequence). The CDR3 DNA reads as TGCGCTCCTAGCAGGGGGTTCTATGGCTACACCTTC. Amino acids: CAPSRGFYGYTF.

This clonotype was recorded at least ten times. CDR3 DNA: TGTGCCAGCAGGGTTCTAGCGGCTAGCACAGATACGCAGTATTTT. This encodes CASRVLAASTDTQYF. The rearrangement joins TRBV5-6 to TRBJ2-3; 7 nucleotides agree with TRBD2. The CDR3 consists of 15 residues. The germline gives CDR1 SGHDT, CDR2 YYEEEE. The trim removed 5 bases at V and 0 bases at J, leaving 6 bases unmatched.

This clonotype was detected many times. The gene calls are TRBV5-1 and TRBJ2-1; no definite D call. V was trimmed by 2 bases and J by 3 bases, leaving 9 bases between them. The CDR3 length is 14 residues. Per germline, CDR1 SGHRS and CDR2 YFSETQ. The CDR3 DNA sequence: TGCGCCAGCAGCTTCCGACCTGACTACAATGAGCAGTTCTTC. Amino acids: CASSFRPDYNEQFF.

This clonotype was detected ten times or more. The rearrangement joins TRBV2 to TRBJ2-7; 7 positions agree with TRBD1. Germline lookup yields CDR1 SNHLY and CDR2 FYNNEI. This CDR3 region has 14 residues. J lost 4 bases, V lost 4 bases, and 7 bases had no gene match. The CDR3 DNA follows: TGTGCCAGCAGTGTCACAGGGGATTTATACGAGCAGTACTTC. As protein: CASSVTGDLYEQYF. Using reference TRBV2 and TRBJ2-7 for the parts outside the CDR3, the full variable domain is EPEVTQTPSHQVTQMGQEVILRCVPISNHLYFYWYRQILGQKVEFLVSFYNNEISEKSEIFDDQFSVERPDGSNFTLKIRSTKLEDSAMYFCASSVTGDLYEQYFGPGTRLTVT.

This clonotype has ten or more counts. The gene calls are TRBV28 and TRBJ1-2; no clear D. Germline V CDR1 and CDR2: MDHEN, SYDVKM. Deletions cut 1 base from V and 2 bases from J, with 20 bases between. The CDR3 covers 18 residues. The CDR3 reads CASSLFTPPGLINYGYTF. CDR3 bases: TGTGCCAGCAGTTTATTTACACCACCGGGCCTCATCAACTATGGCTACACCTTC.

The table lists this clonotype with many counts. The V gene is TRBV15, the J gene TRBJ2-7; TRBD2 is a possible D gene (5 bases). V lost 1 base to trimming and J lost 5 bases, with 21 bases between them. The length of the CDR3 is 17 residues. Germline V CDR1 and CDR2: LNHNV, YYDKDF (reference sequence). CDR3 in DNA: TGTGCCACCAGCAGAGGGGTTGAGGGATTTGGGTCCGACGAGCAGTACTTC. Protein product: CATSRGVEGFGSDEQYF.

This clonotype was seen many times. The CDR3 DNA reads TGCAGCGTTGAGGGGTTTAGCGGAGGCTCCTACAATGAGCAGTTCTTC. Protein: CSVEGFSGGSYNEQFF. The rearrangement uses TRBV29-1 and TRBJ2-1; D may be TRBD2 (6 bases). The ends were cut back, 3 bases at V and 0 bases at J, with 15 bases in the middle. The germline V gene encodes CDR1 SQVTM and CDR2 ANQGSEA. The CDR3 has 16 residues.

The chain recombines TRBV20-1 with TRBJ2-7; 11 bases map to TRBD2. The germline V gene has CDR1 DFQATT and CDR2 SNEGSKA (reference sequence). With V trimmed by 3 bases and J by 2 bases, 3 bases remained unmatched. This CDR3 is 14 amino acids long. For the CDR3, the DNA is TGCAGTGCTAGCACTAGCGGGAGCCCCTACGAGCAGTACTTC. This sequence encodes CSASTSGSPYEQYF.

This clonotype was counted many times. J is TRBJ2-2 and V is TRBV4-1, with D unclear. Germline assignment: CDR1 MGHRA and CDR2 YSYEKL. This CDR3 comprises 15 residues. V lost 7 bases, J lost 0 bases, and 12 bases lay in between. The CDR3, as DNA: TGCGCCAGCATGCCGAGGACGACGAACACCGGGGAGCTGTTTTTT. Its translation is CASMPRTTNTGELFF.

This clonotype has a count of ten or more. The rearrangement uses TRBV3-1 and TRBJ1-1, with D uncertain. V was cut by 0 bases and J by 8 bases, with 10 bases left in between. In germline, CDR1 is LGHDT, CDR2 YNNKEL (reference sequence). The CDR3 is 13 amino acids. CDR3 sequence reads: CASSQEVWSEAFF. The CDR3 DNA reads as TGTGCCAGCAGCCAAGAAGTCTGGTCGGAAGCTTTCTTT.

At least ten counts were recorded for this clonotype. V and J are TRBV28 and TRBJ1-5; 7 nucleotides agree with TRBD1. The length of the CDR3 is 16 residues. The junction had 6 bases not matched to a gene; V was cut back by 2 bases and J by 2 bases. From germline, CDR1 is MDHEN and CDR2 SYDVKM. CDR3 sequence: CASSLHEGAGNQPQHF. In DNA, the CDR3 is TGTGCCAGCAGTTTACATGAGGGGGCAGGCAATCAGCCCCAGCATTTT.